This TCR beta chain was captured in a study of spatial heterogeneity in lung cancer. Each TCR cDNA molecule bore a unique molecular identifier. A single record per CDR3 protein comes from TCRdb applying MiXCR to the 5' RACE reads. The table lists thousands of distinct CDR3 sequences, about an eighth of them singletons. By frequency in the sample, this clonotype is medium-sized. The sample's time point: sample taken at primary tumor resection. The approximately 79 donors had untreated early-stage non-small cell lung cancer. Unsorted tumor, nontumor lung tissue or cryopreserved PBMC supplied the whole RNA. The sequenced sample was normal lung tissue next to the tumor, obtained at surgery. This receptor was identified in a female donor with early-stage non-small cell lung cancer.

The CDR3 reads CASTPGITSTDTQYF. The CDR3 bases are TGTGCCAGCACACCTGGGATAACTAGCACAGATACGCAGTATTTT. The V and J genes are TRBV7-2 and TRBJ2-3; no definite D call. This CDR3 spans 15 amino acids. Trimming pared 7 bases from V and 0 bases from J, leaving 14 bases between. Germline CDR1 is SGHTA and CDR2 is FQGNSA.